This T cell receptor beta chain was sequenced in a study of blood T cell repertoires in COVID-19. TCRdb keeps only in-frame clones here, not all; method: immunoSEQ multiplex PCR. The table includes about 87,000 clones, 70% to 90% detected once. The germline V gene has CDR1 MNHEY and CDR2 SMNVEV (reference sequence). There are 17 residues in the CDR3. V gave up 5 bases and J gave up 0 bases; unmatched junction bases: 10. The rearrangement uses TRBV27 and TRBJ1-1, with 9 positions matching TRBD1. The sequenced material came from peripheral blood. This clonotype was obtained from a man aged 35 to 55 with acute or convalescent COVID-19. In DNA form, the CDR3 reads TGTGCCAGCAGTCTACAGGGGGCAATGAGCGTGAACACTGAAGCTTTCTTT. Its translation: CASSLQGAMSVNTEAFF.